One and the same sample provided the 28 T cell receptor beta chains below, sequenced in a study of blood T cell repertoires in COVID-19. TCRdb keeps only in-frame clones here, not all; method: immunoSEQ multiplex PCR. The data show about 110,000 clones, around 75% seen once. Sequencing was carried out using peripheral blood. The receptors here all came from a human donor with acute or convalescent COVID-19. The donor label of this sample is uncertain.

This rearrangement joins TRBV7-2 to TRBJ2-5; maybe TRBD2 (6 bases). Germline loops: CDR1 SGHTA, CDR2 FQGNSA. The CDR3 is made up of 14 amino acids. Trimming removed 0 bases at V and 5 bases at J, with 10 bases between. CDR3 nucleotide sequence: TGTGCCAGCAGCTTAGCGGGGAGCGGGGAGACCCAGTACTTC. It codes for CASSLAGSGETQYF. The complete variable domain, with remaining parts taken from reference TRBV7-2 and TRBJ2-5, reads GAGVSQSPSNKVTEKGKDVELRCDPISGHTALYWYRQSLGQGLEFLIYFQGNSAPDKSGLPSDRFSAERTGGSVSTLTIQRTQQEDSAVYLCASSLAGSGETQYFGPGTRLLVL.

The chain links TRBV30 to TRBJ1-6, with TRBD1 identical over 9 bases. Germline-derived CDR1 and CDR2 are GTSNPN and SVGIG (reference sequence). V trimming: 3 bases; J trimming: 7 bases; junction bases outside the gene matches: 4. This CDR3 is built from 14 residues. CDR3 region: CAWRTGTGNSPLHF. The CDR3 DNA follows: TGTGCCTGGAGAACCGGGACAGGGAATTCACCCCTCCACTTT.

This clone was seen a handful of times. The rearrangement joins TRBV7-8 to TRBJ1-2, with D unclear. V lost 5 bases and J lost 6, with 10 bases in between. The CDR3 is 12 residues long. Germline values: CDR1 SGHVS, CDR2 FQNEAQ. This CDR3 is CASSPGLDGYTF. In DNA form, the CDR3 reads TGTGCCAGCAGCCCCGGACTGGATGGCTACACCTTC. Using reference TRBV7-8 and TRBJ1-2 for the parts outside the CDR3, the full variable domain is GAGVSQSPRYKVAKRGQDVALRCDPISGHVSLFWYQQALGQGPEFLTYFQNEAQLDKSGLPSDRFFAERPEGSVSTLKIQRTQQEDSAVYLCASSPGLDGYTFGSGTRLTVV.

The chain has TRBV7-4 and TRBJ2-1; D gene uncertain. CDR3 length equals 14 residues. Germline V gives CDR1 SGHVT, CDR2 SQSDAQ. V lost 4 bases and J lost 15, with 22 bases in between. The CDR3 DNA is TGTGCCAGCAGCTCTACAGACCCGCGTGTTGGTAGGTTCTTC. Translation: CASSSTDPRVGRFF. Full variable domain (rest looked up from reference TRBV7-4 and TRBJ2-1): GAGVSQSPRYKVAKRGRDVALRCDSISGHVTLYWYRQTLGQGSEVLTYSQSDAQRDKSGRPSGRFSAERPERSVSTLKIQRTEQGDSAVYLCASSSTDPRVGRFFGPGTRLTVL.

The V gene is TRBV9, the J gene TRBJ2-1; TRBD1 might be the D (5 bases). V lost 2 bases, J lost 0 bases, and 24 bases lay in between. The CDR3 sequence is 20 residues long. The germline CDR1 and CDR2 sequences are SGDLS and YYNGEE. This CDR3 reads CASSVDEDSPYLSSYNEQFF. The CDR3 region has the DNA TGTGCCAGCAGCGTTGATGAAGACAGCCCTTACTTGAGCTCCTACAATGAGCAGTTCTTC. Variable domain in full (rest from reference TRBV9 and TRBJ2-1): DSGVTQTPKHLITATGQRVTLRCSPRSGDLSVYWYQQSLDQGLQFLIQYYNGEERAKGNILERFSAQQFPDLHSELNLSSLELGDSALYFCASSVDEDSPYLSSYNEQFFGPGTRLTVL.

The V gene is TRBV3-1 (or the pseudogene TRBV3-2), the J gene TRBJ2-7, with D possibly TRBD2 on 5 matching bases. Germline CDR1 is LGHDT and CDR2 is YNNKEL (reference sequence). The V end lost 3 bases, the J end lost 0 bases, and 15 bases lay between the germline ends. This CDR3 region has 16 residues. The CDR3: CASSQATTTLSYEQYF. The DNA of the CDR3 is TGTGCCAGCAGCCAGGCAACGACTACCCTCTCCTACGAGCAGTACTTC.

This clone was found a few times. The gene calls are TRBV12-3 or TRBV12-4 and TRBJ1-1; no definite D call. The CDR3 is 13 residues long. V dropped 3 bases and J dropped 1 base, with 6 bases sitting between them. The CDR3, as DNA: TGTGCCAGCAGTTTCAACAGGAACACTGAAGCTTTCTTT. It specifies CASSFNRNTEAFF.

The genes are TRBV29-1 and TRBJ1-4; D is unresolved. Trimming stripped 3 bases from V and 6 bases from J, with 8 bases between. The CDR3 extends over 12 amino acids. Per the germline V gene, CDR1 is SQVTM and CDR2 is ANQGSEA. The CDR3 DNA follows: TGCAGCGTTGACGCAGGATATGAAAAACTGTTTTTT. This sequence encodes CSVDAGYEKLFF. Full variable domain (missing parts from reference TRBV29-1 and TRBJ1-4): SAVISQKPSRDICQRGTSLTIQCQVDSQVTMMFWYRQQPGQSLTLIATANQGSEATYESGFVIDKFPISRPNLTFSTLTVSNMSPEDSSIYLCSVDAGYEKLFFGSGTQLSVL.

The chain links TRBV5-4 to TRBJ1-2, with unresolved D. Looked up from germline, CDR1 is SGHNT and CDR2 is YYREEE (reference sequence). The ends were cut back, 1 base at V and 4 bases at J, with 14 bases in the middle. CDR3 length: 15 amino acids. The CDR3 nucleotides read TGTGCCAGCAGCTTGACACCCTACAGTCCCTATGGCTACACCTTC. It encodes CASSLTPYSPYGYTF.

This clone was counted a single time. This chain uses TRBV11-2 with TRBJ2-5; D call uncertain. Trimming removed 5 bases from V and 8 bases from J, with 12 bases in between. CDR3 size: 12 residues. Germline V gene data show CDR1 as SGHAT and CDR2 as FQNNGV. The CDR3 spells CASSSHPETQYF. CDR3 DNA: TGTGCCAGCAGCAGTCACCCAGAAACCCAGTACTTC.

This sequence joins TRBV5-1 and TRBJ1-1, with 7 bases matching TRBD1. CDR1 is SGHRS and CDR2 is YFSETQ in the germline V gene. The CDR3 has 15 amino acids. The trim removed 5 bases at V and 4 bases at J, leaving 11 bases unmatched. The CDR3 here is CASRLTDRASTEAFF. The CDR3 region has the DNA TGCGCCAGCAGATTAACCGACAGGGCAAGCACTGAAGCTTTCTTT.

The J gene is TRBJ1-2, the V gene TRBV27; 7 bases match TRBD1. Germline lookup yields CDR1 MNHEY and CDR2 SMNVEV (reference sequence). This CDR3 is 16 amino acids long. V lost 4 bases, J lost 4 bases, and 12 bases stayed unmatched. CDR3 nucleotide sequence: TGTGCCAGCAGTTCCTACAGGGGCCTAGGGCTCTATGGCTACACCTTC. Translation gives CASSSYRGLGLYGYTF.

The chain joins TRBV5-4 to TRBJ2-5; D call uncertain. CDR3 size: 15 residues. The V end lost 0 bases, the J end lost 5 bases, and 14 bases lay between the germline ends. In germline, CDR1 is SGHNT, CDR2 YYREEE (reference sequence). CDR3 nucleotides: TGTGCCAGCAGCTTGGACAGCCCGAGAGTGGAGACCCAGTACTTC. Amino acid sequence: CASSLDSPRVETQYF.

The V call is TRBV7-2, the J call TRBJ2-3, with TRBD1 matching 11 bases. J lost 1 base, V lost 5 bases, and 5 bases had no gene match. This CDR3 is built from 16 residues. CDR1 and CDR2 (germline): SGHTA, FQGNSA. This CDR3 is CASSKRTGGGTDTQYF. The CDR3 DNA reads as TGTGCCAGCAGCAAGAGGACAGGGGGCGGCACAGATACGCAGTATTTT.

This chain uses TRBV28 with TRBJ2-5, with TRBD1 identical over 10 bases. CDR3 length: 16 amino acids. The V gene end was trimmed by 1 base and the J gene end by 6 bases; junction bases not matched to a gene: 8. The germline CDR1 and CDR2 sequences are MDHEN and SYDVKM. CDR3 nucleotide sequence: TGTGCCAGCAGTTTATTCTCGGGACAGGGGTGGAAGACCCAGTACTTC. This codes for CASSLFSGQGWKTQYF.

This chain uses TRBV7-2 with TRBJ2-5, with D tentatively TRBD1 (6 bases). CDR3 length: 14 amino acids. CDR1 SGHTA and CDR2 FQGNSA come from the germline V gene. Trimming stripped 5 bases from V and 2 bases from J, with 12 bases between. The CDR3 coding sequence is TGTGCCAGCAGCCGCGGACAGAAACAAGAGACCCAGTACTTC. This gives the protein CASSRGQKQETQYF. The full variable domain, completed using reference TRBV7-2 and TRBJ2-5, is GAGVSQSPSNKVTEKGKDVELRCDPISGHTALYWYRQSLGQGLEFLIYFQGNSAPDKSGLPSDRFSAERTGGSVSTLTIQRTQQEDSAVYLCASSRGQKQETQYFGPGTRLLVL.

This clone came up once. The chain couples TRBV20-1 to TRBJ2-5; D may be TRBD1 (5 bases). Germline assignment: CDR1 DFQATT and CDR2 SNEGSKA (reference sequence). The CDR3 extends over 11 amino acids. V was clipped by 5 bases and J by 7 bases, with 11 bases between them. The CDR3 sequence is CSALGARTQYF. The CDR3 DNA sequence: TGCAGTGCTCTAGGGGCCCGGACCCAGTACTTC.

There are a few counts of this clone. The chain carries TRBV11-2 and TRBJ2-7; 7 bases are shared with TRBD1. The CDR3 loop spans 15 amino acids. Per the germline V gene, CDR1 is SGHAT and CDR2 is FQNNGV. The V and J ends lost 1 base and 6 bases, in that order; junction bases with no gene match: 9. The CDR3 bases are TGTGCCAGCAGCTTAGCGGGACAGACAGTTCCCGAGCAGTACTTC. It is translated as CASSLAGQTVPEQYF.

This clone has a handful of counts. The chain uses TRBV30 and TRBJ2-4; D is unclear. Germline CDR1 GTSNPN, CDR2 SVGIG (reference sequence). Trimming removed 1 base from V and 3 bases from J, with 10 bases in between. CDR3 size: 14 residues. CDR3 coding DNA: TGTGCCTGGAGTGCTCTAGATAGCAAAAACATTCAGTACTTC. This encodes CAWSALDSKNIQYF.

The chain combines TRBV12-5 with TRBJ2-3, with 11 nucleotides matching TRBD2. CDR1 is LGHNT and CDR2 is FRNRAP in the germline V gene. The J segment lost 4 bases and the V segment lost 2 bases, leaving 5 bases of the junction unmatched. CDR3 length: 16 residues. The CDR3 DNA is TGTGCTAGTGGTTTGTCCCCGGGACTAGCGGCAGATACGCAGTATTTT. Residues: CASGLSPGLAADTQYF.

This clone was found many times. The chain's CDR3 is CASATAVGGGRTDTQYF. Written as DNA, the CDR3 is TGTGCCAGCGCGACGGCTGTTGGGGGGGGGAGGACAGATACGCAGTATTTT. The V and J genes are TRBV2 and TRBJ2-3, with 7 bases identical to TRBD2. Trimming at V came to 8 bases and at J to 3 bases, leaving 17 bases not matched to a gene. The germline CDR1 and CDR2 sequences are SNHLY and FYNNEI. The CDR3 sequence is 17 residues long.

This clone was recorded once. V gene TRBV7-2 combines with J gene TRBJ2-3; 8 bases map to TRBD2. The V gene end was trimmed by 8 bases and the J gene end by 0 bases; junction bases not matched to a gene: 10. The CDR3 runs 16 residues. From germline, CDR1 is SGHTA and CDR2 FQGNSA. CDR3 amino acids: CASRGRWGTSTDTQYF. The CDR3 DNA reads TGTGCCAGCCGCGGGAGGTGGGGCACTAGCACAGATACGCAGTATTTT. Together with reference TRBV7-2 and TRBJ2-3, the CDR3 gives the full variable domain: GAGVSQSPSNKVTEKGKDVELRCDPISGHTALYWYRQSLGQGLEFLIYFQGNSAPDKSGLPSDRFSAERTGGSVSTLTIQRTQQEDSAVYLCASRGRWGTSTDTQYFGPGTRLTVL.

The chain combines TRBV12-3 or TRBV12-4 with TRBJ1-1; a weak D match, TRBD1 (5 bases). V was trimmed by 8 bases and J by 0 bases, leaving 10 bases between them. The CDR3 length is 13 residues. Here the CDR3 reads CASRTLLNTEAFF. The CDR3 nucleotides are TGTGCCAGCCGGACATTACTGAACACTGAAGCTTTCTTT.

DNA of the CDR3: TGTGCCAGCAGACCCCGGGACAGTAGCACAGATACGCAGTATTTT. This translates into CASRPRDSSTDTQYF. The chain carries TRBV6-5 and TRBJ2-3; 7 bases match TRBD1. After removal of 6 bases from V and 0 bases from J, the junction contained 6 bases not matched to a gene. The CDR3 has 15 amino acids. Germline CDR1 reads MNHEY; CDR2 reads SVGAGI.

Notes on this clone: Other nucleotide sequences in the sample specify the same CDR3. CDR3 DNA sequence: TGTGCCAGCAGCTTGCGCAGGGGGTCCTACGAGCAGTACTTC. Translation: CASSLRRGSYEQYF. The gene calls are TRBV5-6 and TRBJ2-7; 7 bases align to TRBD1. Germline V gene sequence: CDR1 SGHDT, CDR2 YYEEEE. This CDR3 contains 14 residues. J gave up 1 base and V 1 base, and 2 bases lay outside the gene matches. The variable domain in full, completed from reference TRBV5-6 and TRBJ2-7, reads DAGVTQSPTHLIKTRGQQVTLRCSPKSGHDTVSWYQQALGQGPQFIFQYYEEEERQRGNFPDRFSGHQFPNYSSELNVNALLLGDSALYLCASSLRRGSYEQYFGPGTRLTVT.

The chain couples TRBV2 to TRBJ2-7; a possible D gene is TRBD1 (6 bases). The germline V gene has CDR1 SNHLY and CDR2 FYNNEI. The CDR3 is made up of 13 amino acids. Trimming stripped 4 bases from V and 4 bases from J, with 11 bases between. The DNA for the CDR3 is TGTGCCAGCAGTGGGACAGCTGGGTACGAGCAGTACGTC. Amino acid sequence: CASSGTAGYEQYV.

J is TRBJ1-2 and V is TRBV4-2; 9 bases align to TRBD1. The CDR3 has 18 amino acids. V lost 0 bases and J lost 6; bases outside the gene matches: 14. From germline, CDR1 is LGHNA and CDR2 YNFKEQ. CDR3 region: CASSQDLPPGQGMNGYTF. The CDR3 DNA follows: TGTGCCAGCAGCCAAGATCTCCCGCCGGGACAGGGAATGAATGGCTACACCTTC.

The rearrangement uses TRBV5-4 and TRBJ2-7, with D perhaps TRBD1 (5 bases). This CDR3 has 13 amino acids. The V end lost 0 bases, the J end lost 3 bases, and 7 bases lay between the germline ends. Germline V gene data show CDR1 as SGHNT and CDR2 as YYREEE (reference sequence). DNA of the CDR3: TGTGCCAGCAGCTTGGCGCAGGGCTACGAGCAGTACTTC. Amino acids: CASSLAQGYEQYF.